The 11 T cell receptor beta chains below come from one sample, sequenced in a study of blood T cell repertoires in COVID-19. Here immunoSEQ multiplex PCR was the method, and the copy in TCRdb shows in-frame clones only, minus some. The sample lists approximately 210,000 clones, 84% occurring once. Sequenced material: peripheral blood. All receptors derive from a woman older than 75 with COVID-19, enrolled during active disease.

This sequence joins TRBV12-3 or TRBV12-4 and TRBJ2-1; 8 positions agree with TRBD1. V lost 5 bases to trimming and J lost 6 bases; unmatched junction nucleotides: 3. The CDR3 runs to 13 residues. In nucleotides, the CDR3 is TGTGCCAGCAGTCCGGACAGGGTCAATGAGCAGTTCTTC. As protein: CASSPDRVNEQFF.

V gene TRBV7-2 combines with J gene TRBJ1-4, with D possibly matching TRBD1 (6 bases). The CDR3 runs 15 residues. V lost 5 bases, J lost 5 bases, and 15 bases lay in between. CDR1 SGHTA and CDR2 FQGNSA come from the germline V gene. Here the CDR3 DNA reads TGTGCCAGCAGCCTAAGGGGCAGGGGAAATGAAAAACTGTTTTTT. It codes for CASSLRGRGNEKLFF.

This clone has a single count. The genes are TRBV10-3 and TRBJ2-5, with 10 positions matching TRBD2. V trimming: 9 bases; J trimming: 7 bases; junction bases outside the gene matches: 8. The germline V gene has CDR1 ENHRY and CDR2 SYGVKD. CDR3 size: 13 residues. The chain's CDR3 is CAMGFLAGGTQYF. As DNA, the CDR3 is TGTGCCATGGGATTTTTAGCGGGGGGGACCCAGTACTTC.

The rearrangement joins TRBV10-3 to TRBJ1-6, with D maybe TRBD1 (5 bases). CDR3 length equals 12 residues. Trimming stripped 5 bases from V and 8 bases from J, with 7 bases between. Per germline, CDR1 ENHRY and CDR2 SYGVKD. The chain's CDR3 is CAISKQDSPLHF. The CDR3 DNA is TGTGCCATCAGTAAACAGGATTCACCCCTCCACTTT.

This chain joins TRBV12-3 or TRBV12-4 and TRBJ1-5; D gene unclear. The CDR3 runs 13 residues. Trimming pared 3 bases from V and 9 bases from J, leaving 12 bases between. The CDR3 loop is CASSFNGRGPQHF. DNA of the CDR3: TGTGCCAGCAGTTTTAACGGCCGAGGGCCCCAGCATTTT.

The chain recombines TRBV27 with TRBJ2-7; TRBD1 agrees at 10 bases. CDR3 length: 14 amino acids. The ends lost 5 bases at V and 3 bases at J; junction bases unmatched: 4. CDR1 is MNHEY and CDR2 is SMNVEV in the germline V gene (reference sequence). The chain's CDR3 is CASSTGQGIYEQYF. The CDR3 DNA follows: TGTGCCAGCAGTACGGGACAGGGGATCTACGAGCAGTACTTC.

V is TRBV24-1 and J is TRBJ1-5, with TRBD1 matching over 8 bases. This CDR3 spans 16 amino acids. The V segment lost 4 bases and the J segment 10 bases; nucleotides outside the gene matches: 14. Germline CDR1 is KGHDR and CDR2 is SFDVKD. CDR3 coding DNA: TGTGCCACCAGTGACCAACGACAGGGGACTTGGGGACCCCAGCATTTT. Amino acid sequence: CATSDQRQGTWGPQHF.

The chain is built from TRBV6-1 and TRBJ2-1, with TRBD1 matching over 12 bases. The V and J ends lost 3 bases and 6 bases, in that order; junction bases with no gene match: 18. The CDR3 totals 20 residues. Germline CDR1 reads MNHNS; CDR2 reads SASEGT. The CDR3 spells CASSEPGTGGVGMGFNEQFF. DNA of the CDR3: TGTGCCAGCAGTGAGCCCGGGACAGGGGGCGTCGGGATGGGGTTCAATGAGCAGTTCTTC.

The chain is built from TRBV18 and TRBJ2-1; D may be TRBD1 (5 bases). The CDR3 consists of 14 residues. V lost 3 bases to trimming and J lost 5 bases, with 11 bases between them. Germline values: CDR1 KGHSH, CDR2 LQKENI. CDR3 sequence: CASSPSTGNNEQFF. CDR3 DNA: TGTGCCAGCTCACCCTCCACAGGAAACAATGAGCAGTTCTTC.

The chain employs TRBV6-6 and TRBJ1-3; the D gene is possibly TRBD1 (6 bases). CDR3 length: 12 amino acids. Between the trimmed V and J ends, which lost 8 bases and 4 bases, there was a span of 9 bases. Per germline, CDR1 MNHNY and CDR2 SVGAGI (reference sequence). The CDR3 nucleotides read TGTGCCAGCTGGGACACAGGAAACACCATATATTTT. It is translated as CASWDTGNTIYF.

The chain couples TRBV24-1 to TRBJ2-5; TRBD1 matches 8 bases. This CDR3 is 15 amino acids long. The V segment lost 4 bases and the J segment 4 bases; nucleotides outside the gene matches: 7. Germline CDR1 reads KGHDR; CDR2 reads SFDVKD. The CDR3 region has the DNA TGTGCCACCAGTGACACCGGACAGGGTGGAGAGACCCAGTACTTC. Amino acid sequence: CATSDTGQGGETQYF.